The clone carrying this TCR beta chain has only a few counts. TCRdb recomputed calls from the 5' RACE reads with MiXCR, one row per CDR3 protein. The data contain roughly 45,000 distinct CDR3 sequences, approximately 22% of them seen just once; the ten biggest clones take up 6.5% to 9%. Time point defined: blood at routine non-recurrence follow-up after resection. The data are from a study of spatial heterogeneity in lung cancer. The germline CDR1 and CDR2 sequences are SGHRS and YFSETQ. The length of the CDR3 is 15 residues. V lost 4 bases to trimming and J lost 3 bases; unmatched junction nucleotides: 4.

Sample: PBMCs, taken at follow-up. This chain links TRBV5-1 with TRBJ2-3; 11 nucleotides align to TRBD1. The source is a female donor with early-stage non-small cell lung cancer. In DNA form, the CDR3 reads TGCGCCAGCAGCGGACAGGGGGCGCCAACAGATACGCAGTATTTT. Protein: CASSGQGAPTDTQYF.